The T cell receptor beta chain described here comes from a study of blood T cell repertoires in COVID-19. Study information: Sites in the United States, Italy and Spain provided acute and convalescent COVID-19 samples.

The method was immunoSEQ multiplex PCR; TCRdb's version includes in-frame clones alone and lacks a portion of them. The sample consists of approximately 350,000 clones, more than 85% of them appearing once. Germline loops: CDR1 SGHRS, CDR2 YFSETQ. V lost 0 bases and J 0 bases, leaving 10 bases between the germline ends. There are 15 residues in the CDR3. The material sequenced was PBMCs or T cells enriched from blood (not recorded which). This TCR came from a woman aged 30 to 39 who had recovered from COVID-19. The rearrangement links TRBV5-1 to TRBJ2-7, with D possibly being TRBD1 (5 bases). Written as DNA, the CDR3 is TGCGCCAGCAGCTTGGGAGCAGGGATCTCCTACGAGCAGTACTTC. Encoded protein: CASSLGAGISYEQYF.